Shown below are 32 T cell receptor beta chains from a single sample sequenced in a study of blood T cell repertoires in COVID-19. Clones were read by immunoSEQ multiplex PCR, and TCRdb kept only the in-frame ones, dropping some. Of around 70,000 clones listed, roughly 87% are singletons. Sequencing was done on a sample of peripheral blood. These receptors came from a young woman with acute or convalescent COVID-19.

This chain connects TRBV6-1 to TRBJ2-2; TRBD2 is a possible D gene (6 bases). The germline V and J ends were trimmed by 1 base and 4 bases, with 10 bases remaining between them. The germline CDR1 and CDR2 sequences are MNHNS and SASEGT. The CDR3 extends over 15 amino acids. CDR3 amino acids: CASSEVGTPTGELFF. The CDR3 DNA reads as TGTGCCAGCAGTGAAGTCGGGACTCCCACCGGGGAGCTGTTTTTT.

The CDR3 DNA reads as TGTGCCAGCAGCCAGACAGCAAGCTATGGCTACACCTTC. Amino acid sequence: CASSQTASYGYTF. J is TRBJ1-2 and V is TRBV5-5; TRBD1 might be the D (5 bases). V shed 4 bases and J shed 4 bases, with 11 bases lying between them. Germline V gene sequence: CDR1 SGHKS, CDR2 YYEKEE (reference sequence). The CDR3 covers 13 residues.

In this sample, this clone turned up once. The rearrangement joins TRBV7-9 to TRBJ2-7; 12 bases are shared with TRBD1. CDR3 length: 18 amino acids. The germline V gene has CDR1 SEHNR and CDR2 FQNEAQ (reference sequence). V trimming: 1 base; J trimming: 5 bases; junction bases outside the gene matches: 12. The CDR3 is CASSLGVRYGTGGNEQYF. The CDR3, as DNA: TGTGCCAGCAGCTTAGGCGTTAGGTACGGGACAGGGGGCAACGAGCAGTACTTC.

The rearrangement joins TRBV29-1 to TRBJ1-4, with D unclear. V lost 4 bases, J lost 7 bases, and 13 bases lay in between. The CDR3 sequence is 13 residues long. Germline CDR1 is SQVTM and CDR2 is ANQGSEA. In DNA form, the CDR3 reads TGCAGCGTTGTCAGATCCTCGTGTGAAAAACTGTTTTTT. Protein: CSVVRSSCEKLFF.

This clone was seen only once. The chain has TRBV3-1 (or the pseudogene TRBV3-2) and TRBJ2-7; 7 nucleotides agree with TRBD1. This CDR3 has 12 amino acids. Germline loops: CDR1 LGHDT, CDR2 YNNKEL (reference sequence). V shed 3 bases and J 4 bases; nucleotides not matched to a gene: 0. This CDR3 reads CASSQTGYEQYF. CDR3 sequence (DNA): TGTGCCAGCAGCCAGACAGGGTACGAGCAGTACTTC.

The chain combines TRBV12-3 or TRBV12-4 with TRBJ1-2; the D gene is possibly TRBD1 (5 bases). Trimming took off 7 bases at V and 13 bases at J, with 22 bases between the two ends. This CDR3 comprises 13 residues. DNA of the CDR3: TGTGCCAGCACCATAGGACACTCCGATGGGGTCACCTTC. Protein sequence: CASTIGHSDGVTF.

J is TRBJ2-1 and V is TRBV10-2, with TRBD2 matching 10 bases. Unmatched junction bases numbered 10, after V lost 6 bases and J lost 8 bases. Germline V lookup: CDR1 WSHSY, CDR2 SAAADI. The CDR3 length is 15 residues. CDR3 loop: CASREAGGPSDEQFF. DNA for the CDR3: TGCGCCAGCAGAGAAGCGGGAGGGCCGAGCGATGAGCAGTTCTTC.

This rearrangement joins TRBV6-1 to TRBJ2-2; 9 bases fit TRBD1. Germline CDR1 is MNHNS and CDR2 is SASEGT. The J segment lost 4 bases and the V segment lost 4 bases, leaving 7 bases of the junction unmatched. The CDR3 runs to 16 residues. Written as DNA, the CDR3 is TGTGCCAGCAGTGTAGACAGGGGGAGTAGCACCGGGGAGCTGTTTTTT. This translates into CASSVDRGSSTGELFF.

The chain is built from TRBV5-1 and TRBJ1-4; D call uncertain. Trimming shortened V by 6 bases and J by 6 bases, and 21 bases separated the two germline ends. This CDR3 region has 16 residues. Germline lookup yields CDR1 SGHRS and CDR2 YFSETQ. In DNA, the CDR3 is TGCGCCAGCACCCAGGACCCGGGGTCCCCAGATGAAAAACTGTTTTTT. It codes for CASTQDPGSPDEKLFF.

V is TRBV18 and J is TRBJ1-2; D is unclear. Germline-derived CDR1 and CDR2 are KGHSH and LQKENI. This CDR3 spans 13 amino acids. Trimming pared 6 bases from V and 8 bases from J, leaving 16 bases between. This chain's CDR3 is CASSKEAVVGYTF. The CDR3 bases are TGTGCCAGCTCCAAGGAGGCAGTCGTGGGCTACACCTTC.

The chain employs TRBV30 and TRBJ2-2; D perhaps matches TRBD2 (5 bases). V was clipped by 0 bases and J by 0 bases, with 8 bases between them. The length of the CDR3 is 15 residues. Germline CDR1 GTSNPN, CDR2 SVGIG (reference sequence). This chain's CDR3 is CAWSVGLTNTGELFF. CDR3 bases: TGTGCCTGGAGTGTAGGACTGACGAACACCGGGGAGCTGTTTTTT.

The J gene is TRBJ2-7, the V gene TRBV5-4; 15 bases are shared with TRBD2. Germline-derived CDR1 and CDR2 are SGHNT and YYREEE (reference sequence). CDR3 size: 16 residues. The V and J ends lost 3 bases and 2 bases, in that order; junction bases with no gene match: 3. The DNA of the CDR3 is TGTGCCAGCAGCTCGGGACTAGCGGGAGGCCCCTACGAGCAGTACTTC. Translated: CASSSGLAGGPYEQYF.

The gene calls are TRBV9 and TRBJ2-6; D is unresolved. The CDR3 spans 18 residues. Germline CDR1 SGDLS, CDR2 YYNGEE. Trimming left V 0 bases short and J 0 bases short, with 13 bases between. CDR3 nucleotide sequence: TGTGCCAGCAGCGTAGGAGGCAGTCCCAGCTCTGGGGCCAACGTCCTGACTTTC. It codes for CASSVGGSPSSGANVLTF.

The chain joins TRBV6-2 or TRBV6-3 to TRBJ1-5, with TRBD1 matching over 7 bases. Germline trimming cut 6 bases from V and 6 bases from J; bases unmatched to any gene: 8. Germline CDR1 MNHEY, CDR2 SVGEGT. The CDR3 extends over 14 amino acids. CDR3 DNA sequence: TGTGCCAGCAGCCCAACGACAGGGTCTCAGCCCCAGCATTTT. This codes for CASSPTTGSQPQHF.

The rearrangement uses TRBV2 and TRBJ2-7; possibly TRBD1 for D (6 bases). Germline V lookup: CDR1 SNHLY, CDR2 FYNNEI. V was pared by 2 bases and J by 5 bases, with 16 bases between. The CDR3 runs to 15 residues. The CDR3 protein is CASSESQGKVNEQYF. The CDR3, as DNA: TGTGCCAGCAGTGAAAGTCAGGGGAAGGTAAACGAGCAGTACTTC.

The chain recombines TRBV6-6 with TRBJ1-1; 7 nucleotides match TRBD1. Germline V gene lookup returns CDR1 MNHNY and CDR2 SVGAGI (reference sequence). There are 13 residues in the CDR3. The V and J ends lost 6 bases and 6 bases, in that order; junction bases with no gene match: 7. CDR3 sequence reads: CASRNDRVPEAFF. The CDR3 bases are TGTGCCAGCAGAAATGACAGGGTCCCTGAAGCTTTCTTT.

This chain joins TRBV7-8 and TRBJ2-2; TRBD2 agrees at 7 bases. The CDR3 loop spans 16 amino acids. With 1 base clipped from V and 0 bases from J, the junction kept 2 bases outside the gene matches. Germline loops: CDR1 SGHVS, CDR2 FQNEAQ. The CDR3 DNA reads as TGTGCCAGCAGCTTAGTCAGCGGGGCGAACACCGGGGAGCTGTTTTTT. Its protein is CASSLVSGANTGELFF.

This chain joins TRBV5-5 and TRBJ2-1; maybe TRBD1 (6 bases). The germline V gene has CDR1 SGHKS and CDR2 YYEKEE (reference sequence). The CDR3 runs to 16 residues. Between the trimmed V and J ends, which lost 5 bases and 0 bases, there was a span of 15 bases. The CDR3 DNA follows: TGTGCCAGCAGGAAGAGACAGGATCTCTCCTACAATGAGCAGTTCTTC. Its translation: CASRKRQDLSYNEQFF.

The gene calls are TRBV6-5 and TRBJ1-1; possible D gene TRBD1, 5 bases. The CDR3 extends over 15 amino acids. Germline CDR1 is MNHEY and CDR2 is SVGAGI. V was pared by 2 bases and J by 1 base, with 11 bases between. The CDR3 coding sequence is TGTGCCAGCAGTTACACAGGAGGGCGGAACACTGAAGCTTTCTTT. This sequence encodes CASSYTGGRNTEAFF.

This clone was counted between two and nine times. The chain employs TRBV11-2 and TRBJ2-3; 7 bases map to TRBD1. This CDR3 region has 15 residues. Trimming removed 5 bases from V and 2 bases from J; junction bases left unmatched: 7. Germline assignment: CDR1 SGHAT and CDR2 FQNNGV. As DNA, the CDR3 is TGTGCCAGCAGCATCTACAGGGGTATCACAGATACGCAGTATTTT. Translating gives CASSIYRGITDTQYF.

In this sample, this clone turned up once. V gene TRBV6-5 combines with J gene TRBJ2-1; possible D gene TRBD2, 5 bases. The CDR3 is 15 amino acids. The V and J ends lost 4 bases and 4 bases respectively, with 14 bases between them. Germline CDR1 reads MNHEY; CDR2 reads SVGAGI. This chain's CDR3 is CASSSGLGIYNEQFF. CDR3 DNA sequence: TGTGCCAGCAGTTCCGGACTGGGGATTTACAATGAGCAGTTCTTC.

The J gene is TRBJ1-5, the V gene TRBV6-1; maybe TRBD1 (6 bases). The V gene lost 0 bases and the J gene lost 5 bases, with 14 bases spanning the gap. CDR1 is MNHNS and CDR2 is SASEGT in the germline V gene. The CDR3 sequence is 16 residues long. CDR3 region: CASSEAYQGYDQPQHF. The CDR3 DNA sequence: TGTGCCAGCAGTGAAGCTTACCAGGGGTATGATCAGCCCCAGCATTTT.

The V and J genes are TRBV19 and TRBJ1-6, with D maybe TRBD1 (6 bases). This CDR3 has 17 residues. Germline-derived CDR1 and CDR2 are LNHDA and SQIVND (reference sequence). Trimming pared 3 bases from V and 9 bases from J, leaving 21 bases between. The CDR3 loop reads CASSIGQSGRGISPLHF. The DNA for the CDR3 is TGTGCCAGTAGTATCGGGCAGTCTGGCAGGGGTATTTCACCCCTCCACTTT.

The chain has TRBV30 and TRBJ1-3; D not certain. V was pared by 0 bases and J by 0 bases, with 6 bases between. This CDR3 region has 14 residues. The germline V gene has CDR1 GTSNPN and CDR2 SVGIG (reference sequence). The CDR3 DNA sequence: TGTGCCTGGAGTGTTCACAGCTCTGGAAACACCATATATTTT. The encoded protein is CAWSVHSSGNTIYF.

The V call is TRBV19, the J call TRBJ1-6, with no clear D. Trimming shortened V by 8 bases and J by 13 bases, and 18 bases separated the two germline ends. Germline V gene sequence: CDR1 LNHDA, CDR2 SQIVND (reference sequence). The CDR3 runs to 13 residues. CDR3 in DNA: TGTGCCAGTCACGGGTCGTCCCGCTTGCCCCTCCACTTT. Protein sequence: CASHGSSRLPLHF. The full variable domain, its missing parts supplied by reference TRBV19 and TRBJ1-6, is DGGITQSPKYLFRKEGQNVTLSCEQNLNHDAMYWYRQDPGQGLRLIYYSQIVNDFQKGDIAEGYSVSREKKESFPLTVTSAQKNPTAFYLCASHGSSRLPLHFGNGTRLTVT.

The chain has TRBV6-6 and TRBJ2-7; 11 nucleotides match TRBD1. V lost 5 bases and J lost 7; bases outside the gene matches: 7. The CDR3 sequence is 14 residues long. Germline-derived CDR1 and CDR2 are MNHNY and SVGAGI (reference sequence). The CDR3 DNA sequence: TGTGCCAGCAGTCACGGACAGGGGGCCCGGGAGCAGTACTTC. Amino acids: CASSHGQGAREQYF.

This chain connects TRBV7-2 to TRBJ2-1; 8 bases line up with TRBD2. V shed 0 bases, J shed 7 bases, and the junction held 5 bases outside the gene matches. CDR1 SGHTA and CDR2 FQGNSA come from the germline V gene. This CDR3 has 15 residues. CDR3 bases: TGTGCCAGCAGCTTAGCGTCAACTAGCGGTAATGAGCAGTTCTTC. Translating gives CASSLASTSGNEQFF.

The chain joins TRBV6-5 to TRBJ1-2, with TRBD1 identical over 8 bases. Germline V CDR1 and CDR2: MNHEY, SVGAGI. This CDR3 contains 16 residues. After removal of 3 bases from V and 7 bases from J, the junction contained 13 bases not matched to a gene. The CDR3 nucleotides read TGTGCCAGCAGTTATTCCATAACAGGGGGGACGGGTGGCTACACCTTC. Translation gives CASSYSITGGTGGYTF.

This clone has a handful of counts. The chain is built from TRBV5-1 and TRBJ1-1; D gene unclear. The CDR3 length is 14 residues. Germline assignment: CDR1 SGHRS and CDR2 YFSETQ. The V end was cut by 4 bases, the J end by 5 bases, with 15 bases between. The CDR3 coding sequence is TGCGCCAGCAGCCAATTGGACTCGGGGACTGAAGCTTTCTTT. Protein product: CASSQLDSGTEAFF.

The rearrangement joins TRBV11-2 to TRBJ2-1; D is unresolved. Germline CDR1 SGHAT, CDR2 FQNNGV. Trimming took off 1 base at V and 1 base at J, with 11 bases between the two ends. This CDR3 comprises 16 residues. The DNA of the CDR3 is TGTGCCAGCAGCTTAGTTGCCGGTATTTCCTACAATGAGCAGTTCTTC. This gives the protein CASSLVAGISYNEQFF. Full variable domain (rest looked up from reference TRBV11-2 and TRBJ2-1): EAGVAQSPRYKIIEKRQSVAFWCNPISGHATLYWYQQILGQGPKLLIQFQNNGVVDDSQLPKDRFSAERLKGVDSTLKIQPAKLEDSAVYLCASSLVAGISYNEQFFGPGTRLTVL.

This sequence joins TRBV18 and TRBJ2-1; D not resolved. The V end was cut by 4 bases, the J end by 9 bases, with 16 bases between. The CDR3 has 14 amino acids. The germline V gene encodes CDR1 KGHSH and CDR2 LQKENI. This chain's CDR3 is CASSLTRLDGEQFF. Here the CDR3 DNA reads TGTGCCAGCTCACTTACCCGACTCGACGGTGAGCAGTTCTTC.

V is TRBV4-3 and J is TRBJ2-3, with 7 bases fitting TRBD1. Germline CDR1 reads LGHNA; CDR2 reads YSLEER. V lost 5 bases, J lost 2 bases, and 10 bases stayed unmatched. The CDR3 contains 16 residues. CDR3 DNA: TGCGCCAGCAGCTCAAGTCTACAGGGGTTCACAGATACGCAGTATTTT. Translating gives CASSSSLQGFTDTQYF.